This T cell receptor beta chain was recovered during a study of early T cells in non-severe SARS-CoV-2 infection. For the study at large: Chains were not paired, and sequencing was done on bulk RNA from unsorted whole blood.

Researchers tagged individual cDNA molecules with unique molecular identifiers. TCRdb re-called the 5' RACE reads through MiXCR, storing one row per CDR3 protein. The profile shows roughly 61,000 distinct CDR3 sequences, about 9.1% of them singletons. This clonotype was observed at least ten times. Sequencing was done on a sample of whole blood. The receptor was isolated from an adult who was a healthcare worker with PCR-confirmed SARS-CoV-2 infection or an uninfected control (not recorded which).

The DNA for the CDR3 is TGCAGTGCGGCACAGGGATTAGGGGAGCTGTTTTTT. Amino acid sequence: CSAAQGLGELFF. The chain is built from TRBV20-1 and TRBJ2-2; weak D call: TRBD1 (6 bases). Germline CDR1 is DFQATT and CDR2 is SNEGSKA (reference sequence). The germline V and J ends were trimmed by 6 bases and 8 bases, with 13 bases remaining between them. The CDR3 spans 12 residues.